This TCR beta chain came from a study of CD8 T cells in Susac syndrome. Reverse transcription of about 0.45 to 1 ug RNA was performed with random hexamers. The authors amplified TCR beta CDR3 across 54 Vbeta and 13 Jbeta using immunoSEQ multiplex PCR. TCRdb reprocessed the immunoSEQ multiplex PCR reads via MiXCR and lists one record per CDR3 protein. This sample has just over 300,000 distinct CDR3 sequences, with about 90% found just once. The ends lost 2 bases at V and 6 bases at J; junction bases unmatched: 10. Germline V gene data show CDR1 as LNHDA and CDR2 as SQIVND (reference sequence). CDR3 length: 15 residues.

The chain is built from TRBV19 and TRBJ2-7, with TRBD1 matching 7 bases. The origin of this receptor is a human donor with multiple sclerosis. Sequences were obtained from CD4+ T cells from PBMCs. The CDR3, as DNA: TGTGCCAGTAGTATATCGACAGGGCGACAGGTCGAGCAGTACTTC. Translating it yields CASSISTGRQVEQYF.